Below are 5 T cell receptor beta chains sequenced from a single sample in a study of CD8+CD57+ T cells in acquired aplastic anemia. Individuals selected for sequencing had exhibited CD8+CD57+ cell expansion on flow cytometry. The use of genomic DNA as template underpinned the TCR beta VDJ and CDR3 profiling. TCRdb independently ran MiXCR on the reads; one entry per CDR3 protein. The sample carries some 170,000 distinct CDR3 sequences, around half recorded once. Sequencing was performed on sorted CD4+, CD8+, or CD8+CD57+ T cells (not recorded which) from PBMCs. The receptors come from a human donor with aplastic anemia.

There are a few counts of this clonotype. This chain joins TRBV27 and TRBJ1-1; D is possibly TRBD1 (5 bases). V was trimmed by 5 bases and J by 7 bases, leaving 14 bases between them. The CDR3 extends over 13 amino acids. From germline, CDR1 is MNHEY and CDR2 SMNVEV (reference sequence). The CDR3 coding sequence is TGTGCCAGCAGTCCGACTCTTCAGGGTGAAGCTTTCTTT. Translated: CASSPTLQGEAFF.

CDR3 DNA: TGTGCCAGCGGATACGCCCTGACAGGGAAGCCGGATACGCAGTATTTT. Amino acid sequence: CASGYALTGKPDTQYF. J is TRBJ2-3 and V is TRBV6-2 or TRBV6-3; 7 bases align to TRBD1. This CDR3 has 16 amino acids. Germline trimming cut 8 bases from V and 6 bases from J; bases unmatched to any gene: 17. Germline values: CDR1 MNHEY, CDR2 SVGEGT.

At least ten counts were recorded for this clonotype. The chain carries TRBV20-1 and TRBJ2-7; D gene unclear. Germline CDR1 DFQATT, CDR2 SNEGSKA (reference sequence). The V end was cut by 3 bases, the J end by 0 bases, with 6 bases between. CDR3 size: 12 residues. CDR3 sequence (DNA): TGCAGTGCTAGGGGCAGCTCCTACGAGCAGTACTTC. It encodes CSARGSSYEQYF.

This clonotype came up many times. The chain links TRBV2 to TRBJ1-4; 7 bases are a match to TRBD1. The length of the CDR3 is 16 residues. The junction had 9 bases not matched to a gene; V was cut back by 4 bases and J by 4 bases. Germline V gene lookup returns CDR1 SNHLY and CDR2 FYNNEI. The CDR3 DNA reads as TGTGCCAGCAGTGCCGCCGGGACAGCATATAATGAAAAACTGTTTTTT. Its translation is CASSAAGTAYNEKLFF.

V and J are TRBV27 and TRBJ1-2, with D possibly being TRBD1 (5 bases). V lost 5 bases to trimming and J lost 3 bases, with 13 bases between them. This CDR3 contains 14 residues. Germline loops: CDR1 MNHEY, CDR2 SMNVEV (reference sequence). CDR3 DNA: TGTGCCAGCAGTACCCAGGGAGCTGACTATGGCTACACCTTC. Its translation is CASSTQGADYGYTF.